This T cell receptor (beta chain) is drawn from a study of T-cell reconstitution after alpha-beta-depleted transplantation in children. A library of TCRbeta sequences, prepared with unique molecular identifiers, was generated. TCRdb re-called the PCR reads through MiXCR, storing one row per CDR3 protein. The table lists a few hundred thousand distinct CDR3 sequences, 10% to 15% of them singletons, with 3.5% to 4.5% in the top ten. CDR3 length: 12 amino acids. Between the trimmed V and J ends, which lost 0 bases and 7 bases, there was a span of 9 bases. The V gene's germline CDR1 is GTSNPN and CDR2 SVGIG (reference sequence).

The rearrangement uses TRBV30 and TRBJ1-1; D is possibly TRBD1 (5 bases). Specimen: PBMCs, collected from the stem cell graft. The sequence was collected from a human donor who donated a stem cell graft to a child with Fanconi anemia. The CDR3 DNA is TGTGCCTGGAGTGTAGGGGTGAGTGAAGCTTTCTTT. It is translated as CAWSVGVSEAFF.